This entry is about one T cell receptor beta chain. Sequencing used immunoSEQ multiplex PCR; TCRdb keeps in-frame clones, though not all of them. The sample consists of about 560,000 clones, about 80% of them appearing once. Germline lookup yields CDR1 MDHEN and CDR2 SYDVKM. Trimming took 8 bases from V and 8 from J, leaving 15 bases between them. This CDR3 is 12 amino acids long. This sample is drawn from a study of shared clonotypes between healthy human individuals. The chain employs TRBV28 and TRBJ1-2; no clear D. Source material: PBMCs. The clonotype was recovered from a woman aged 40 to 49 in good health. Some clones in this sample may be carry-over from other donors' samples. DNA for the CDR3: TGTGCCAGCGCTACCCCCCACGGGGGCTACACCTTC. Protein: CASATPHGGYTF.